These T cell receptor beta chains were read from a single sample in a study of blood T cell repertoires in COVID-19. Sequencing used immunoSEQ multiplex PCR; TCRdb keeps in-frame clones, though not all of them. Seen here are about 390,000 clones, around 87% observed once, and the top ten hold approximately 9.3%. Sequenced: PBMCs or T cells enriched from blood (not recorded which). The receptor source for this set is a woman aged 50 to 60 who had recovered from COVID-19. CDR3s include the opening cysteine and the closing phenylalanine or tryptophan. Each record gives: V gene, clone size, D gene, J gene, CDR3 protein, CDR3 DNA. The D gene is left open where the match is weak. The size of a clone is reported for some rows only, either as once, few or many, or as a class for expanded clones.

>TRBV11-2|-|TRBD1|TRBJ2-3
CASSTDRGDTQYF
TGTGCCAGCAGCACGGACAGGGGTGATACGCAGTATTTT
>TRBV19|-|-|TRBJ1-2
CASTVHGQPGEGYTF
TGTGCCAGTACGGTTCATGGTCAGCCAGGGGAAGGCTACACCTTC
>TRBV5-4|-|TRBD1|TRBJ1-1
CASILQGPGGNTEAFF
TGTGCCAGCATACTACAGGGGCCCGGGGGGAACACTGAAGCTTTCTTT
>TRBV19|-|-|TRBJ1-5
CASSVSRDISLGDQPQHF
TGTGCCAGTAGTGTCTCCCGGGACATTTCCCTGGGAGATCAGCCCCAGCATTTT
>TRBV7-2|few|TRBD2|TRBJ2-7
CASSSRPSGVSSSYEQYF
TGTGCCAGCAGCTCCAGACCTAGCGGGGTCTCCAGCTCCTACGAGCAGTACTTC
>TRBV6-5|-|-|TRBJ1-2
CASSQGNYGYTF
TGTGCCAGCAGCCAGGGTAACTATGGCTACACCTTC
>TRBV27|-|-|TRBJ1-5
CASSPLGVRAFSNQPQHF
TGTGCCAGCAGTCCCCTGGGAGTACGGGCGTTTAGCAATCAGCCCCAGCATTTT
>TRBV18|-|-|TRBJ1-3
CASSPERSARNTIYF
TGTGCCAGCTCACCAGAGAGGTCGGCTCGAAACACCATATATTTT
>TRBV28|-|TRBD1|TRBJ1-3
CASSRQGRHSGNTIYF
TGTGCCAGCTCCAGACAGGGCAGACACTCTGGAAACACCATATATTTT
>TRBV7-9|few|TRBD1|TRBJ2-2
CASSTGQGTSGPELFF
TGTGCCAGCAGCACAGGACAGGGCACCTCCGGGCCAGAGCTGTTTTTT
>TRBV5-1|once|TRBD1|TRBJ1-6
CASSPGQGTYNSPLHF
TGCGCCAGCAGCCCGGGACAGGGAACCTATAATTCACCCCTCCACTTT
>TRBV11-2|-|-|TRBJ1-5
CASSLDRIGGQPQHF
TGTGCCAGCAGCTTAGATCGGATAGGCGGTCAGCCCCAGCATTTT
>TRBV18|once|-|TRBJ2-3
CASSPSQGPDTQYF
TGTGCCAGCTCACCCTCCCAGGGTCCAGATACGCAGTATTTT
>TRBV28|-|-|TRBJ1-2
CASSRGNGYTF
TGTGCCAGCAGTCGCGGGAATGGCTACACCTTC
>TRBV2|-|-|TRBJ1-5
CASSEGGGVQPQHF
TGTGCCAGCAGTGAAGGGGGGGGCGTTCAGCCCCAGCATTTT
>TRBV15|-|TRBD1|TRBJ1-5
CATSRGPGQGIQPQHF
TGTGCCACCAGCAGGGGGCCGGGACAGGGAATTCAGCCCCAGCATTTT
>TRBV6-5|-|TRBD1|TRBJ1-6
CASSDLTGGISPLHF
TGTGCCAGCAGCGACCTAACAGGGGGCATTTCACCCCTCCACTTT
>TRBV7-2|-|-|TRBJ2-7
CASSSGLFYEQYF
TGTGCCAGCAGCTCGGGACTGTTCTACGAGCAGTACTTC
>TRBV28|-|TRBD1|TRBJ1-1
CASRTTGVEAFF
TGTGCCAGCAGAACAACAGGGGTCGAAGCTTTCTTT
>TRBV5-1|-|-|TRBJ1-4
CASSLAQGPEKLFF
TGCGCCAGCAGCTTGGCCCAGGGGCCGGAAAAACTGTTTTTT
>TRBV27|-|-|TRBJ2-6
CASGQGHLSGANVLTF
TGTGCCAGCGGCCAGGGACATCTCTCTGGGGCCAACGTCCTGACTTTC
>TRBV19|-|TRBD2|TRBJ2-3
CASRPRGFTDTQYF
TGTGCCAGTAGACCGCGGGGGTTCACAGATACGCAGTATTTT
>TRBV27|few|TRBD2|TRBJ2-1
CASSSRSTSGGAWYNEQFF
TGTGCCAGCAGTTCTCGAAGTACTAGCGGGGGGGCGTGGTACAATGAGCAGTTCTTC